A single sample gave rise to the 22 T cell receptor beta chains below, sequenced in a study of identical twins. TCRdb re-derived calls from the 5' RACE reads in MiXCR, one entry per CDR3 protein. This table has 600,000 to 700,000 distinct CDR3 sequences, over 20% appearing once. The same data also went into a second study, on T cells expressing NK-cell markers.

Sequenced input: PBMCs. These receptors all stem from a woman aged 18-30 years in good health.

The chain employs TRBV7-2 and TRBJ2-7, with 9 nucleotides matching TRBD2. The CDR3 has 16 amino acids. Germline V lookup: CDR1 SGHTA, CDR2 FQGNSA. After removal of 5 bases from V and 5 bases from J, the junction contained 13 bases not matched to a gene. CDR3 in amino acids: CASSRMIAGVGHEQYF. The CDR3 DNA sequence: TGTGCCAGCAGCCGGATGATAGCGGGAGTTGGTCACGAGCAGTACTTC.

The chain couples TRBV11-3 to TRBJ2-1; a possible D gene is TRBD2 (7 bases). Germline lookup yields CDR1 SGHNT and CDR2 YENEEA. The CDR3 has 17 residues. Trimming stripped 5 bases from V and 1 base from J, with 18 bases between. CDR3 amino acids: CASSLMGGGGSYNEQFF. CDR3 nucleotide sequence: TGTGCCAGCAGCCTCATGGGGGGCGGGGGTTCCTACAATGAGCAGTTCTTC.

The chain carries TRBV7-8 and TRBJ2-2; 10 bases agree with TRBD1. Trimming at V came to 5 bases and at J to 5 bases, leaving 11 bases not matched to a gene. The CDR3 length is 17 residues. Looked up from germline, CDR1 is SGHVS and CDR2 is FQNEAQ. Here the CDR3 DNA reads TGTGCCAGCAGCCTCCGGGACAGGGGTTTATGGACCGGGGAGCTGTTTTTT. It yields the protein CASSLRDRGLWTGELFF.

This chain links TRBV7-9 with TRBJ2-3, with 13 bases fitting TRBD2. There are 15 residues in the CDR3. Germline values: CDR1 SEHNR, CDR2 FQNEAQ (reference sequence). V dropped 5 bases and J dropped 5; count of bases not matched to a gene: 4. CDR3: CASSPRTSGRDTQYF. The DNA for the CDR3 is TGTGCCAGCAGCCCAAGGACTAGCGGGAGAGATACGCAGTATTTT.

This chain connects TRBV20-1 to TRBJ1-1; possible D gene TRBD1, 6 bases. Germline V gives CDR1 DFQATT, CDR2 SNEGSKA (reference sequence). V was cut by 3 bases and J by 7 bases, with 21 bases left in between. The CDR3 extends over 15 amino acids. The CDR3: CSARAGAALRSEAFF. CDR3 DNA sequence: TGCAGTGCTAGGGCGGGGGCTGCCCTTAGGAGTGAAGCTTTCTTT.

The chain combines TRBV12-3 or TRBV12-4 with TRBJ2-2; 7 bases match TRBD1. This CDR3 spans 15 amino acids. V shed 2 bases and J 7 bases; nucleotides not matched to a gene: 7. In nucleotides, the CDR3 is TGTGCCAGCAGTTTAAAGGGGGCGCGTGGCGGGGAGCTGTTTTTT. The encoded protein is CASSLKGARGGELFF.

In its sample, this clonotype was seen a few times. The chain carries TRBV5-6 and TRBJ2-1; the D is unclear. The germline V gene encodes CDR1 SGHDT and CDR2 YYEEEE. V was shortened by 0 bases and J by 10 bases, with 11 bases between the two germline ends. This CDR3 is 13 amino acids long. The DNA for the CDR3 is TGTGCCAGCAGCTTGGGTCGTTTGGGCGAGCAGTTCTTC. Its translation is CASSLGRLGEQFF.

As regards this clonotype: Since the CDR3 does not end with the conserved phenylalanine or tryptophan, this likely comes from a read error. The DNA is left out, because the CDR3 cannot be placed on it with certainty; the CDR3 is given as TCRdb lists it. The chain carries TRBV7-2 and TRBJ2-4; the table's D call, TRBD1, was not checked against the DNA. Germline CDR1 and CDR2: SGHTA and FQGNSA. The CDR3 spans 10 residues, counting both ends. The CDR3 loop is CASSLKRQGR.

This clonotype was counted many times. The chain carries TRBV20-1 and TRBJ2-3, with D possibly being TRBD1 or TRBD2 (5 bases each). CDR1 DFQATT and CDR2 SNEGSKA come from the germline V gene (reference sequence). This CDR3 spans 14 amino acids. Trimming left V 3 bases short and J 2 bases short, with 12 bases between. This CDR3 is CSARRGMHTDTQYF. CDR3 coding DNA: TGCAGTGCTAGGAGGGGTATGCACACAGATACGCAGTATTTT.

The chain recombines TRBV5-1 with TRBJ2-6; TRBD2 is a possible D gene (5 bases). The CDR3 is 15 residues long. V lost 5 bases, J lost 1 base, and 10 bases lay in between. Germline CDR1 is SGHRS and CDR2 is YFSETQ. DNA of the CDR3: TGCGCCAGCAGACTGACGGGGTCTGGGGCCAACGTCCTGACTTTC. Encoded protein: CASRLTGSGANVLTF.

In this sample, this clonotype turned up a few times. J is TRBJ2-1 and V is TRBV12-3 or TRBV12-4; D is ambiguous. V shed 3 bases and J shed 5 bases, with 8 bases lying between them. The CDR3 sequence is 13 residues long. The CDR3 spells CASSFNRHNEQFF. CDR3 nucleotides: TGTGCCAGCAGTTTTAATAGGCACAATGAGCAGTTCTTC.

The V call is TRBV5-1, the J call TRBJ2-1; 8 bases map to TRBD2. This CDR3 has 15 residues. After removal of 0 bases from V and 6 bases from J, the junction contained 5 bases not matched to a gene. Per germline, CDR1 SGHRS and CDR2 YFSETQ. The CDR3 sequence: CASSLEAGDLNEQFF. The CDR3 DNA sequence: TGCGCCAGCAGCTTGGAAGCGGGAGATCTCAATGAGCAGTTCTTC.

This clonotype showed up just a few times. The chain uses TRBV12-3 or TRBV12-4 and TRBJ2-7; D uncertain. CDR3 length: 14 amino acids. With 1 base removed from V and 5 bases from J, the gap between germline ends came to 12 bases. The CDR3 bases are TGTGCCAGCAGTTTAGTTGGAGAACCGGACGAGCAGTACTTC. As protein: CASSLVGEPDEQYF.

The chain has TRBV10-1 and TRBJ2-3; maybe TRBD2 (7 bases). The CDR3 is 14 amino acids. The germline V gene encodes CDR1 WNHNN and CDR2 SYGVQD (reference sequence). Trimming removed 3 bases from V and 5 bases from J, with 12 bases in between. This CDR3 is CASSEGGAKDTQYF. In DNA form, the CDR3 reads TGCGCCAGCAGTGAAGGGGGGGCCAAAGATACGCAGTATTTT.

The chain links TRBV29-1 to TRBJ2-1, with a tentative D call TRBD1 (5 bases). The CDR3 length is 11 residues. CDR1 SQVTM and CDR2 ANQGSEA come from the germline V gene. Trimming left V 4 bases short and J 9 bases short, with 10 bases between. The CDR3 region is CSVAQGTEQFF. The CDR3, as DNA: TGCAGCGTTGCGCAGGGAACTGAGCAGTTCTTC.

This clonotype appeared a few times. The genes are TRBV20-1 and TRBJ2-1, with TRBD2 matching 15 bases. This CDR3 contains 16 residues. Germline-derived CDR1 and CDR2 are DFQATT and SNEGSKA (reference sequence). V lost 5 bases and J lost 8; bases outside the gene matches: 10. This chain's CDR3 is CSAQTGTSGGYDEQFF. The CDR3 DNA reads TGCAGTGCTCAAACCGGGACTAGCGGGGGGTATGATGAGCAGTTCTTC.

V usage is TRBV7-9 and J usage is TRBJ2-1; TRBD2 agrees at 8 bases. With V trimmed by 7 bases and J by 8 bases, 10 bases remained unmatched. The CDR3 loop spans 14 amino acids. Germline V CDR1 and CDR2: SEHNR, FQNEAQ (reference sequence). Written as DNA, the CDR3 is TGTGCCAGCACCTCAAGCGGGGGTTTCTATGAGCAGTTCTTC. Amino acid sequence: CASTSSGGFYEQFF. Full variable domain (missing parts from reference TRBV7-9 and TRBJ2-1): DTGVSQNPRHKITKRGQNVTFRCDPISEHNRLYWYRQTLGQGPEFLTYFQNEAQLEKSRLLSDRFSAERPKGSFSTLEIQRTEQGDSAMYLCASTSSGGFYEQFFGPGTRLTVL.

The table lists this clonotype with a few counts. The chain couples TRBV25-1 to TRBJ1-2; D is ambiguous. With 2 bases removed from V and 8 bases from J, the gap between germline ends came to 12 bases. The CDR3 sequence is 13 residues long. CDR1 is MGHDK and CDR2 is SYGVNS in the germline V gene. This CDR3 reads CASSEPVSYGYTF. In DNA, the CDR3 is TGTGCCAGCAGTGAACCAGTGTCCTACGGCTACACCTTC.

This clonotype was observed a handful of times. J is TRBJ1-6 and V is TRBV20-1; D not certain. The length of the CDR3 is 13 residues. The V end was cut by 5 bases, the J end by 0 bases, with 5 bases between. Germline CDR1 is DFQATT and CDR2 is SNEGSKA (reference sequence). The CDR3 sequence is CSAPGSYNSPLHF. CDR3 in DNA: TGCAGTGCTCCCGGCTCCTATAATTCACCCCTCCACTTT.

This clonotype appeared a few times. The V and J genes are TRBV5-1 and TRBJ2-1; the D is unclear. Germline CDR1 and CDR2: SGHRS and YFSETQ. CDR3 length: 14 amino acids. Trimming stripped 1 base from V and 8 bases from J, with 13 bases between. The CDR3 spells CASSLTSDLDEQFF. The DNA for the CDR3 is TGCGCCAGCAGCTTGACAAGCGATTTGGATGAGCAGTTCTTC.

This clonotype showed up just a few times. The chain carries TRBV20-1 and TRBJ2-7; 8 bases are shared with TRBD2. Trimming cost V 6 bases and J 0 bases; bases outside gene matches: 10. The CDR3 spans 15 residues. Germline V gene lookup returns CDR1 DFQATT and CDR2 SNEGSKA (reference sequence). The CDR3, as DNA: TGCAGTGCCAACCCACTAGCGGCCAGCTCCTACGAGCAGTACTTC. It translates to CSANPLAASSYEQYF.

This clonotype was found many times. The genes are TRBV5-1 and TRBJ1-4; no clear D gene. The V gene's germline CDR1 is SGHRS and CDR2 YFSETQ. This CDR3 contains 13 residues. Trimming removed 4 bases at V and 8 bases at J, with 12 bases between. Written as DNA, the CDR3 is TGCGCCAGCAGCGAATCTAGCTCAGAAAAACTGTTTTTT. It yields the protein CASSESSSEKLFF.